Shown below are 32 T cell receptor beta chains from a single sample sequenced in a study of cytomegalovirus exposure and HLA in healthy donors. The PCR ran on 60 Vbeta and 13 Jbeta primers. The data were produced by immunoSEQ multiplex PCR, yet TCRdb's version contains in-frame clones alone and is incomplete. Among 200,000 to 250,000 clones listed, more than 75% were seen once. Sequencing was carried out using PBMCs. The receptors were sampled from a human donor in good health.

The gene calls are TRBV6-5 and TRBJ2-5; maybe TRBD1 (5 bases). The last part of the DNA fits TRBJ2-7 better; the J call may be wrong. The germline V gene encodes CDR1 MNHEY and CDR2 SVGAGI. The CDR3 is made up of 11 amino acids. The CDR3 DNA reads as TGTGCCAGCAGAGGGGACTACGAGCAGTACTTC. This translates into CASRGDYEQYF.

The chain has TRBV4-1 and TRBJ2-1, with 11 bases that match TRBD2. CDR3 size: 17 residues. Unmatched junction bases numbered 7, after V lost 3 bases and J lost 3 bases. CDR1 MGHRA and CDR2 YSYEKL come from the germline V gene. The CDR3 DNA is TGCGCCAGCAGCCAGACGGCTAGCGGGAGGATCTACAATGAGCAGTTCTTC. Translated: CASSQTASGRIYNEQFF.

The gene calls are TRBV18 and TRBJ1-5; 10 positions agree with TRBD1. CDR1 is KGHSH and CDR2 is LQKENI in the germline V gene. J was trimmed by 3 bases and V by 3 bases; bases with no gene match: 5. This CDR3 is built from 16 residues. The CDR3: CASSPGGQGVNQPQHF. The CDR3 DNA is TGTGCCAGCTCACCTGGTGGACAGGGGGTCAATCAGCCCCAGCATTTT.

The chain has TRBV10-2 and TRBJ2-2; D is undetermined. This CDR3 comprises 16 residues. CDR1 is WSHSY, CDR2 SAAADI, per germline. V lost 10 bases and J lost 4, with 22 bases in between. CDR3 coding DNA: TGCGCCACCAGAGGCATCGCGAGCGAATCCACCGGGGAGCTGTTTTTT. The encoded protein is CATRGIASESTGELFF.

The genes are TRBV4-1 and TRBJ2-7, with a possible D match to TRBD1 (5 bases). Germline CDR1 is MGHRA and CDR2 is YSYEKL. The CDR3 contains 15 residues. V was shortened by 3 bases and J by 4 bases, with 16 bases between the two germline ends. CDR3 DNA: TGCGCCAGCAGCCATGGCTTGGTCAGGGCATACGAGCAGTACTTC. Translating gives CASSHGLVRAYEQYF.

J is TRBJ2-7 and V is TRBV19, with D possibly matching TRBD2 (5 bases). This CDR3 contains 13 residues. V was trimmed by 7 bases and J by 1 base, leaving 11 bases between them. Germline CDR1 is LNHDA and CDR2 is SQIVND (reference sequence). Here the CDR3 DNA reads TGTGCCAGTAATGGCGGGCCATCCTACGAGCAGTACTTC. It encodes CASNGGPSYEQYF.

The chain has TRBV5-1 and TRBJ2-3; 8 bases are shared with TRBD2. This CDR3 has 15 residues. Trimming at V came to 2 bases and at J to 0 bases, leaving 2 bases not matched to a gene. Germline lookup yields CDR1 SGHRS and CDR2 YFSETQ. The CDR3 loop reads CASSFSGASTDTQYF. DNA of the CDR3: TGCGCCAGCAGCTTTAGCGGGGCTAGCACAGATACGCAGTATTTT.

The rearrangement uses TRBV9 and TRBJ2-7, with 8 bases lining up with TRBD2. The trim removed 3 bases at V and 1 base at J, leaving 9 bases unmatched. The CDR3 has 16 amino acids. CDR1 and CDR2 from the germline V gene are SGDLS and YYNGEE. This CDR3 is CASSATPREGSYEQYF. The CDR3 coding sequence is TGTGCCAGCAGCGCCACCCCCCGGGAGGGGTCCTACGAGCAGTACTTC.

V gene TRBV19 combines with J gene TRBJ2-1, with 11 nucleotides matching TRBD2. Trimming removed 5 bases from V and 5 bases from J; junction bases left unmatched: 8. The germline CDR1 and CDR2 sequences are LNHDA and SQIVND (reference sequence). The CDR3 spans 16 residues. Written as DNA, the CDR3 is TGTGCCAGTAGTTCCACTAGCGGGAGTGGGAACAATGAGCAGTTCTTC. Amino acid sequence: CASSSTSGSGNNEQFF.

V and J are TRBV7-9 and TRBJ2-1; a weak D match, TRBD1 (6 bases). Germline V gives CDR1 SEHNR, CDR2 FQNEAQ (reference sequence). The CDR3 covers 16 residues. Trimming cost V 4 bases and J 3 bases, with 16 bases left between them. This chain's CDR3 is CASSSQRAGDYNEQFF. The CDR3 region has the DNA TGTGCCAGCAGCTCGCAACGGGCAGGGGACTACAATGAGCAGTTCTTC.

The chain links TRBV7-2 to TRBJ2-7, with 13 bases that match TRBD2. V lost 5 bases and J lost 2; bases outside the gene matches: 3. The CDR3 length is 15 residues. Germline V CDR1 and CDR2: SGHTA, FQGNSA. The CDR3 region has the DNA TGTGCCAGCAGCCCGGGACTAGCGGGGACCTACGAGCAGTACTTC. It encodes CASSPGLAGTYEQYF.

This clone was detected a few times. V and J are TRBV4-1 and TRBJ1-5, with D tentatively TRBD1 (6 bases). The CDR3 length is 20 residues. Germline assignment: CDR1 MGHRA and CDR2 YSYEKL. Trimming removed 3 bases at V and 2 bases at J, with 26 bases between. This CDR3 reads CASSHGTYRVRYGGNQPQHF. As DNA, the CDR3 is TGCGCCAGCAGCCACGGCACCTACAGGGTAAGGTATGGTGGCAATCAGCCCCAGCATTTT.

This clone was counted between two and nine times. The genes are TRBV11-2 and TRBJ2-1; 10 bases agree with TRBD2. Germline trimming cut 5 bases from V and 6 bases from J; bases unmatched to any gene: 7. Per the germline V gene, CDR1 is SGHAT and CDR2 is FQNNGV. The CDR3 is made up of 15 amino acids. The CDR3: CASSALAGAPNEQFF. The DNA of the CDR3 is TGTGCCAGCAGCGCCCTAGCGGGAGCCCCCAATGAGCAGTTCTTC.

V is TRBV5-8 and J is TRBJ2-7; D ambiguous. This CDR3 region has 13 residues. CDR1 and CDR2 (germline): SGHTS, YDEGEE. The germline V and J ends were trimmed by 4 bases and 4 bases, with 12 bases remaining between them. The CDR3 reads CASSRLRRYEQYF. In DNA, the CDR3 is TGTGCCAGCAGCCGCCTGCGGCGATACGAGCAGTACTTC.

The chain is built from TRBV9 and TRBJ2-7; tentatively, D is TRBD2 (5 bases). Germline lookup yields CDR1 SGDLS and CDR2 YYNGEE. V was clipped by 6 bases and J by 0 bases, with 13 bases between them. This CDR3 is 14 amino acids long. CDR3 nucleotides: TGTGCCAGCACCACTACCGGGGACTCCTACGAGCAGTACTTC. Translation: CASTTTGDSYEQYF.

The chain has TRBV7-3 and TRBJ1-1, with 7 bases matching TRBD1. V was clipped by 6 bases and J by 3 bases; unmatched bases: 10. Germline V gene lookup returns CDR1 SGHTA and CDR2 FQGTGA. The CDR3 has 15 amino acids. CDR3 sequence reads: CASSSTGTAYTEAFF. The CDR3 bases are TGTGCCAGCAGTTCAACCGGGACAGCTTACACTGAAGCTTTCTTT.

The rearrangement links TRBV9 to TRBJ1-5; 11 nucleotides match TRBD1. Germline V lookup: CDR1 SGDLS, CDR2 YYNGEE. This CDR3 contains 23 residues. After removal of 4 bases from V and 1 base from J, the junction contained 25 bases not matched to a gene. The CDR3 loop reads CASSSPRGWWTGGPGRSNQPQHF. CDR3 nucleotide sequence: TGTGCCAGCAGCTCACCCAGGGGTTGGTGGACAGGGGGCCCGGGGAGAAGCAATCAGCCCCAGCATTTT.

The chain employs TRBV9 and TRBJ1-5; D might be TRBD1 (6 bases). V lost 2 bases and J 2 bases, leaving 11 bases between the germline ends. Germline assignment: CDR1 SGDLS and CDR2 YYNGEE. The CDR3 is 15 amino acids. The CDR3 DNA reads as TGTGCCAGCAGCGTTGGGGGACAACGCAATCAGCCCCAGCATTTT. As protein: CASSVGGQRNQPQHF.

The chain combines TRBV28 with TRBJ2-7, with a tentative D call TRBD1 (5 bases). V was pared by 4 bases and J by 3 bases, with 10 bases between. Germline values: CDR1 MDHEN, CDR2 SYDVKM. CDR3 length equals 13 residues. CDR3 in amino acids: CASSWGGIYEQYF. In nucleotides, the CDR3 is TGTGCCAGCAGTTGGGGCGGAATCTACGAGCAGTACTTC.

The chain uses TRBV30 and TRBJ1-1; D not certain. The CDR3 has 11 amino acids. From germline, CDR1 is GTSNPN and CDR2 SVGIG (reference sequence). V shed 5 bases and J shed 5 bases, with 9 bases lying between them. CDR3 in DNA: TGTGCCTGGGCGCCTCGTACTGAAGCTTTCTTT. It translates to CAWAPRTEAFF.

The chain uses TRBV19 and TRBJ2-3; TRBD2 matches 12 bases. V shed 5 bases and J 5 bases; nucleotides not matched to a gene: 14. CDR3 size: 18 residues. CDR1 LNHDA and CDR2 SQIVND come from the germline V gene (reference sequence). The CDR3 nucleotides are TGTGCCAGTAGTTGGTCTAGCGGGAGGGCCCTCCGAGGAGATACGCAGTATTTT. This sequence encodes CASSWSSGRALRGDTQYF.

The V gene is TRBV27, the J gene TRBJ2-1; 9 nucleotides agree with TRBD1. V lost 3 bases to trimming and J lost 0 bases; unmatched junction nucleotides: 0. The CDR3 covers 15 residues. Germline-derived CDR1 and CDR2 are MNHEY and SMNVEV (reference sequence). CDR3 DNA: TGTGCCAGCAGTTTGACAGGGGGCTCCTACAATGAGCAGTTCTTC. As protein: CASSLTGGSYNEQFF.

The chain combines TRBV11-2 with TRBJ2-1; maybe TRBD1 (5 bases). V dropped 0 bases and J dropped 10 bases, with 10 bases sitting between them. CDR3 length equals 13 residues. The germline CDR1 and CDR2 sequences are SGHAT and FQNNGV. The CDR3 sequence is CASSLDRAGEQFF. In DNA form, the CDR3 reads TGTGCCAGCAGCTTAGATCGGGCAGGGGAGCAGTTCTTC.

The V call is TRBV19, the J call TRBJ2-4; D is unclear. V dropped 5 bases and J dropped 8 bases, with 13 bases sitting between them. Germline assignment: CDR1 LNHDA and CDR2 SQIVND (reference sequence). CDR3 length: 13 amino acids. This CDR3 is CASSVGEVDIQYF. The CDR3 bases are TGTGCCAGTAGTGTCGGAGAGGTCGACATTCAGTACTTC.

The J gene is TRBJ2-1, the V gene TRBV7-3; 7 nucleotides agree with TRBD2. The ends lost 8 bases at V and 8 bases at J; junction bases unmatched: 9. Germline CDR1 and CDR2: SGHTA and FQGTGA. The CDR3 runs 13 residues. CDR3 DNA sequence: TGTGCCAGCGCTAGCGGAGTTGGGCATGAGCAGTTCTTC. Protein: CASASGVGHEQFF.

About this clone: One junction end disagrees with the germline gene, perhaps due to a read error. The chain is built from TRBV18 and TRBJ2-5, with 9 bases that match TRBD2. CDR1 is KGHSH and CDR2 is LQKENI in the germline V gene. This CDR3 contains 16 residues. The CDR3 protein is CASSRGIAGDHETQYF. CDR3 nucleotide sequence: TGTGCCAGCTCACGTGGCATAGCGGGAGACCACGAGACCCAGTACTTC.

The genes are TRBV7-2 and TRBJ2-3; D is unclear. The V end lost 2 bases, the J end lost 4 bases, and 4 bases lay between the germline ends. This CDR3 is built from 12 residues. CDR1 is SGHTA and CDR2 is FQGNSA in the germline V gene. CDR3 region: CASSLYSDTQYF. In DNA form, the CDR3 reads TGTGCCAGCAGCTTATATTCAGATACGCAGTATTTT.

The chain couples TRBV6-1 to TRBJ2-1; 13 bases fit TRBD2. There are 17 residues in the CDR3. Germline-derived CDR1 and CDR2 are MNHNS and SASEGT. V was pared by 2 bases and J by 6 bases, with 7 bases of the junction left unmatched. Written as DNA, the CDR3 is TGTGCCAGCAGTGAACTCCAACTAGCGGGAGGGCGCAATGAGCAGTTCTTC. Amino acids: CASSELQLAGGRNEQFF.

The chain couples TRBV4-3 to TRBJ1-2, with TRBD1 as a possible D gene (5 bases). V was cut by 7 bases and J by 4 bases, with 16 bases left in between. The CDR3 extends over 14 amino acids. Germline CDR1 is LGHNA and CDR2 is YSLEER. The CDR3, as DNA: TGCGCCAGCAATATCAGGGTGGGGCCCTATGGCTACACCTTC. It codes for CASNIRVGPYGYTF.

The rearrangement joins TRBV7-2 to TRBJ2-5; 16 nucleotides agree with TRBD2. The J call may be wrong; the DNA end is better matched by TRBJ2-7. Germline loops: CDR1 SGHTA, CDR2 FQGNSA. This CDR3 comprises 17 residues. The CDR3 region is CASSFGTSGRGGGEQYF. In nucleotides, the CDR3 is TGTGCCAGCAGCTTTGGGACTAGCGGGAGGGGAGGAGGCGAGCAGTACTTC.

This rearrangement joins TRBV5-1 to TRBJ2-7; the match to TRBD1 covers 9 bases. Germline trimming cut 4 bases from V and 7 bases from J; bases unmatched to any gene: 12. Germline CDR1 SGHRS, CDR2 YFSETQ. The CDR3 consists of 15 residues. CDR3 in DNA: TGCGCCAGCAGCCCCAATGGACAGGGGACGAGAGAGCAGTACTTC. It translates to CASSPNGQGTREQYF. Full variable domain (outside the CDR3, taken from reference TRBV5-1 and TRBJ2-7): KAGVTQTPRYLIKTRGQQVTLSCSPISGHRSVSWYQQTPGQGLQFLFEYFSETQRNKGNFPGRFSGRQFSNSRSEMNVSTLELGDSALYLCASSPNGQGTREQYFGPGTRLTVT.

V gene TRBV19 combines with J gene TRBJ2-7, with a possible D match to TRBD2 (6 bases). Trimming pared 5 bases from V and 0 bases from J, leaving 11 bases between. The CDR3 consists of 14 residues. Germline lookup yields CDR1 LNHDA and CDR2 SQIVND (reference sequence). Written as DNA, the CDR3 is TGTGCCAGTAGTTTGGGACTGACCTCCTACGAGCAGTACTTC. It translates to CASSLGLTSYEQYF. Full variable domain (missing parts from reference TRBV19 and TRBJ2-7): DGGITQSPKYLFRKEGQNVTLSCEQNLNHDAMYWYRQDPGQGLRLIYYSQIVNDFQKGDIAEGYSVSREKKESFPLTVTSAQKNPTAFYLCASSLGLTSYEQYFGPGTRLTVT.